Shown below are 4 T cell receptor beta chains from a single sample sequenced in a study of blood T cell repertoires in COVID-19. Clones were read by immunoSEQ multiplex PCR, and TCRdb kept only the in-frame ones, dropping some. The sample carries roughly 440,000 clones, about nine tenths recorded once. Sequenced: peripheral blood. The source of these receptors is a woman aged 50 to 65 with COVID-19, enrolled during active disease.

The chain joins TRBV7-9 to TRBJ2-3, with a tentative D call TRBD2 (6 bases). Between the trimmed V and J ends, which lost 1 base and 7 bases, there was a span of 12 bases. Germline values: CDR1 SEHNR, CDR2 FQNEAQ (reference sequence). This CDR3 spans 14 amino acids. The CDR3 region has the DNA TGTGCCAGCAGCTTAGGCGGGGAGGCAAATACGCAGTATTTT. Protein: CASSLGGEANTQYF.

The chain has TRBV29-1 and TRBJ1-2; weak D call: TRBD1 (6 bases). CDR1 and CDR2 (germline): SQVTM, ANQGSEA. Trimming pared 0 bases from V and 0 bases from J, leaving 11 bases between. This CDR3 is built from 15 residues. The CDR3 DNA sequence: TGCAGCGTTGAAGAGGGGGCAGGAGCTAACTATGGCTACACCTTC. Its protein is CSVEEGAGANYGYTF.

The chain is built from TRBV2 and TRBJ2-7, with 7 bases matching TRBD1. CDR1 SNHLY and CDR2 FYNNEI come from the germline V gene. V lost 7 bases to trimming and J lost 2 bases; unmatched junction nucleotides: 11. The CDR3 has 15 residues. The CDR3 sequence is CASISRDRSTYEQYF. Here the CDR3 DNA reads TGTGCCAGCATTTCCCGGGACAGATCCACCTACGAGCAGTACTTC. The full variable domain, its missing parts supplied by reference TRBV2 and TRBJ2-7, is EPEVTQTPSHQVTQMGQEVILRCVPISNHLYFYWYRQILGQKVEFLVSFYNNEISEKSEIFDDQFSVERPDGSNFTLKIRSTKLEDSAMYFCASISRDRSTYEQYFGPGTRLTVT.

The V gene is TRBV5-4, the J gene TRBJ1-4, with D maybe TRBD1 (6 bases). The CDR3 totals 14 residues. Germline V gene sequence: CDR1 SGHNT, CDR2 YYREEE (reference sequence). Trimming stripped 1 base from V and 6 bases from J, with 10 bases between. Here the CDR3 DNA reads TGTGCCAGCAGCTTGACAGGGCGAGATGAAAAACTGTTTTTT. This codes for CASSLTGRDEKLFF. Filled out from reference TRBV5-4 and TRBJ1-4, the complete variable domain reads ETGVTQSPTHLIKTRGQQVTLRCSSQSGHNTVSWYQQALGQGPQFIFQYYREEENGRGNFPPRFSGLQFPNYSSELNVNALELDDSALYLCASSLTGRDEKLFFGSGTQLSVL.